Presented here are 15 T cell receptor beta chains from one specimen sequenced in a study of early T cells in non-severe SARS-CoV-2 infection. MiXCR, applied by TCRdb to the 5' RACE reads, yields one record per CDR3 protein. The data show about 61,000 distinct CDR3 sequences, approximately 12% seen once. Sequences were derived from whole blood, sampled at baseline. The receptors shown here come from an adult who was a healthcare worker with PCR-confirmed SARS-CoV-2 infection or an uninfected control (not recorded which). The donor label of this sample is uncertain.

The chain carries TRBV15 and TRBJ1-4; D call uncertain. CDR1 LNHNV and CDR2 YYDKDF come from the germline V gene (reference sequence). This CDR3 region has 16 residues. V dropped 0 bases and J dropped 8 bases, with 16 bases sitting between them. The chain's CDR3 is CATSRDLQSGREKLFF. CDR3 DNA sequence: TGTGCCACCAGCAGAGATCTACAGTCGGGCAGAGAAAAACTGTTTTTT. Based on the CDR3 plus reference TRBV15 and TRBJ1-4, the full variable domain is DAMVIQNPRYQVTQFGKPVTLSCSQTLNHNVMYWYQQKSSQAPKLLFHYYDKDFNNEADTPDNFQSRRPNTSFCFLDIRSPGLGDTAMYLCATSRDLQSGREKLFFGSGTQLSVL.

This clonotype occurred a few times. The rearrangement uses TRBV5-1 and TRBJ1-1; unclear D gene. This CDR3 has 12 residues. V was cut by 3 bases and J by 1 base, with 4 bases left in between. Germline loops: CDR1 SGHRS, CDR2 YFSETQ. CDR3 nucleotides: TGCGCCAGCAGCTCAGAGAACACTGAAGCTTTCTTT. It specifies CASSSENTEAFF.

The chain links TRBV29-1 to TRBJ2-7; the match to TRBD1 covers 7 bases. Germline CDR1 and CDR2: SQVTM and ANQGSEA. V was pared by 2 bases and J by 5 bases, with 3 bases of the junction left unmatched. The CDR3 runs 12 residues. CDR3 nucleotides: TGCAGCGTTGAAACAGGGGTCCACGAGCAGTACGTC. Protein sequence: CSVETGVHEQYV.

This clonotype was recorded many times. V is TRBV7-8 and J is TRBJ2-3, with 8 bases that match TRBD2. This CDR3 region has 13 residues. J gave up 6 bases and V 5 bases, and 4 bases lay outside the gene matches. Germline values: CDR1 SGHVS, CDR2 FQNEAQ. The CDR3 DNA sequence: TGTGCCAGCAGCCTGAGCGGGGGTGATACGCAGTATTTT. Translation: CASSLSGGDTQYF.

This clonotype appeared a few times. The chain uses TRBV12-3 or TRBV12-4 and TRBJ1-2; D remains ambiguous. Trimming removed 3 bases from V and 7 bases from J, with 6 bases in between. This CDR3 has 11 residues. The CDR3 sequence: CASSLSRGYTF. Here the CDR3 DNA reads TGTGCCAGCAGTTTGAGTCGTGGCTACACCTTC.

This clonotype was observed at least ten times. V usage is TRBV5-1 and J usage is TRBJ2-1; TRBD1 matches 11 bases. V dropped 1 base and J dropped 6; count of bases not matched to a gene: 3. CDR1 and CDR2 from the germline V gene are SGHRS and YFSETQ. The CDR3 is 15 residues long. The chain's CDR3 is CASSLKGQGGNEQFF. In nucleotides, the CDR3 is TGCGCCAGCAGCTTGAAGGGACAGGGGGGCAATGAGCAGTTCTTC. Full variable domain (remainder filled in from reference TRBV5-1 and TRBJ2-1): KAGVTQTPRYLIKTRGQQVTLSCSPISGHRSVSWYQQTPGQGLQFLFEYFSETQRNKGNFPGRFSGRQFSNSRSEMNVSTLELGDSALYLCASSLKGQGGNEQFFGPGTRLTVL.

This clonotype has ten or more counts. The chain combines TRBV18 with TRBJ2-2; the D gene is possibly TRBD1 (5 bases). Trimming left V 5 bases short and J 0 bases short, with 7 bases between. The CDR3 length is 14 residues. Per germline, CDR1 KGHSH and CDR2 LQKENI. The CDR3, as DNA: TGTGCCAGCTCAACCAGGGCGAACACCGGGGAGCTGTTTTTT. Translated, it gives CASSTRANTGELFF.

This clonotype was counted only a few times. This rearrangement joins TRBV11-2 to TRBJ2-7, with 11 bases matching TRBD1. The CDR3 spans 14 residues. The V segment lost 5 bases and the J segment 1 base; nucleotides outside the gene matches: 1. Looked up from germline, CDR1 is SGHAT and CDR2 is FQNNGV. Here the CDR3 reads CASSGDRGSYEQYV. CDR3 bases: TGTGCCAGCAGCGGGGACAGGGGGTCCTACGAGCAGTACGTC.

This clonotype appeared many times. This chain joins TRBV5-1 and TRBJ1-2; a weak D match, TRBD1 (5 bases). Germline loops: CDR1 SGHRS, CDR2 YFSETQ. There are 14 residues in the CDR3. Trimming shortened V by 0 bases and J by 2 bases, and 8 bases separated the two germline ends. The CDR3 DNA follows: TGCGCCAGCAGCTTGGGGGGCTCGAACTATGGCTACACCTTC. It translates to CASSLGGSNYGYTF.

The V gene is TRBV27, the J gene TRBJ2-1; 8 nucleotides align to TRBD1. The CDR3 contains 14 residues. Germline-derived CDR1 and CDR2 are MNHEY and SMNVEV (reference sequence). Trimming cost V 6 bases and J 5 bases; bases outside gene matches: 6. The CDR3 coding sequence is TGTGCCAGCAGAAGGACAGGGCCTAACAATGAGCAGTTCTTC. Translating gives CASRRTGPNNEQFF.

V and J are TRBV9 and TRBJ2-3; D is undetermined. With 1 base removed from V and 5 bases from J, the gap between germline ends came to 8 bases. Germline V gives CDR1 SGDLS, CDR2 YYNGEE. This CDR3 contains 13 residues. For the CDR3, the DNA is TGTGCCAGCAGCGTAATGTTCGTAGATACGCAGTATTTT. This codes for CASSVMFVDTQYF.

This clonotype was counted at least ten times. The chain combines TRBV12-3 or TRBV12-4 with TRBJ2-3; maybe TRBD2 (5 bases). Trimming shortened V by 5 bases and J by 1 base, and 13 bases separated the two germline ends. CDR3 length: 15 amino acids. CDR3 bases: TGTGCCAGCAGTGGTCAAGGAGGTCGCACAGATACGCAGTATTTT. Its protein product is CASSGQGGRTDTQYF.

The V and J genes are TRBV5-5 and TRBJ2-3, with a weak D call TRBD2 (5 bases). CDR1 SGHKS and CDR2 YYEKEE come from the germline V gene (reference sequence). This CDR3 has 14 amino acids. Trimming left V 1 base short and J 6 bases short, with 12 bases between. CDR3 protein: CASSLYGVEDTQYF. The CDR3 DNA reads as TGTGCCAGCAGCTTGTACGGGGTGGAGGATACGCAGTATTTT.

The chain carries TRBV20-1 and TRBJ1-5, with unresolved D. The germline gives CDR1 DFQATT, CDR2 SNEGSKA (reference sequence). CDR3 length: 13 residues. The V and J ends lost 1 base and 3 bases respectively, with 7 bases between them. CDR3 nucleotides: TGCAGTGCTAGAGCCGGCTACAATCAGCCCCAGCATTTT. Encoded protein: CSARAGYNQPQHF.

Many counts were recorded for this clonotype. The gene calls are TRBV25-1 and TRBJ1-1; D not certain. This CDR3 has 11 residues. The V end was cut by 7 bases, the J end by 2 bases, with 5 bases between. CDR1 and CDR2 (germline): MGHDK, SYGVNS. The chain's CDR3 is CASIRNTEAFF. DNA of the CDR3: TGTGCCAGCATCAGAAACACTGAAGCTTTCTTT.